This entry concerns a single TCR beta chain. Its target antigen remains unknown. Per-base quality was not reported, and no clone a single base away is much larger than it. This specimen belongs to a study of shared clonotypes between healthy human individuals (dated by TCRdb to about 2020). A note on the overall study: Three men and a couple of women, aged 18 to 49 years, made up the cohort. For each donor, CD4 naive and CD4 memory were each given three plates, CD8 naive was given two plates, and CD8 memory was given one plate. To increase sequencing depth and limit assay-specific biases, TCR repertoire library preparation and sequencing were carried out by different laboratories using diverse techniques. Each donor's leukapheresis produced roughly between roughly 0.85 and 9.5 billion PBMCs. Blood TCR repertoires of a handful of healthy adults were deeply sequenced to estimate repertoire size and the extent of clonotype sharing between individuals.

General findings and caveats noted by the study authors: Pairwise subsampling led to the expectation that sequencing depth would affect the degree of clonotype sharing among donors. Even with the large sequencing depth, rarefaction of the sorted-subset datasets indicated that sequencing was incomplete. Because the study included a small number of donors, the genetic and exposure-history diversity represented was limited. When a handful of donors were compared, the shared fraction of clonotypes was 5% to 6.5% for naive CD4, over 3% for naive CD8, roughly 2.3% for memory CD4, and 0.3% to 0.5% for memory CD8. Clonotypes shared by all four sorted-subset donors showed higher generation probabilities than non-shared clonotypes. Larger estimated clonotype richness was generally found for naive subsets than for memory subsets. Only blood was sampled, and tissue TCR repertoires likely differ from those in blood.

The CDR3 goes from the cysteine to the phenylalanine over 14 residues. Only the CDR3 portion is preserved as DNA: 42 bases, with reading frame beginning at the first base. Looking up the germline V gene (reference sequence) yields CDR1 LNHDA and CDR2 SQIVND. V lost 3 bases and J lost 6 bases; the stretch between them is 12 bases long. Using the deep immunoSEQ assay, multiplex PCR amplified TCR CDR3 regions from genomic DNA. Genomic DNA extracted from each cell subset was distributed evenly over all wells of several immunoSEQ 96-well plates, and each plate served as one replicate. For sorted subsets, about 200 ng genomic DNA, equal to 30,000 or so T cell genomes, was loaded into each replicate PCR. Purified libraries were measured with a Qubit 3.0 fluorometer, size-checked on a Bioanalyzer 2100, and measured again with the KAPA Library Quantification kit. A separate single-read 150-cycle Illumina NextSeq 550 flow cell was used to sequence each immunoSEQ 96-well plate. Processing in the source paper ran as follows. Because the immunoSEQ output included only junctional sequences and no quality scores, the filtering could not be the same as the filtering used for full-length reads. To assign V/J genes and CDR3, sequences were annotated against IMGT germline references using PyIR, a Python wrapper for IgBLAST v1.9. Reads were filtered out if the reads had weak V/J assignments (E-value above 1e-6), no CDR3, stop codons, out-of-frame junctions, or ambiguous translated residues. V3J clonotypes were defined by identical inferred V gene, J gene, and CDR3 amino acid sequence. Percentage overlap between repertoires was computed as shared unique clonotypes divided by the size of the smaller repertoire. Repertoire richness was assessed with RTK rarefaction, the Chao1 estimator, and Recon v2.1 estimates of unobserved clonotypes. Generation probabilities were computed with OLGA for all TCRbeta clonotypes obtained by the gDNA method from several donors. TCRdb holds this immuneACCESS table with in-frame rearrangements only. Some clones are missing; in checked studies, unresolved V genes explain under half, and the rest has no known cause. That table furnishes V, J and clone size, whereas the DNA furnished D and trimming. Within this sample are about 2.5 million clones, with roughly 90% of them counted one time only. Around 0.35% of the sample goes to the ten largest clones.

Donors were healthy HIV-negative adults with no recently reported acute infections or vaccinations. All donors were Caucasian adults living in Nashville, Tennessee, USA. Magnetic negative selection was used to enrich CD4+ T cells, after which naive cells were positively selected on CD45RA and the negative fraction became the memory subset. Blood was obtained by leukapheresis, after which PBMCs were separated by Ficoll-Histopaque density gradient centrifugation and cryopreserved in liquid nitrogen vapor phase. Analytical flow cytometry was used to check the purity and quantity of every magnetically sorted T cell population. From each sorted fraction, genomic DNA was isolated and quantified by UV absorbance on a Nanodrop 2000c.

The receptor's source is a young man in good health. Some clones in this sample may be carry-over from other donors' samples. In this chain, TRBV19 is recombined with TRBJ1-5; the D region possibly corresponds to TRBD1 (6 bases align). Input material: naive CD4+ T cells from PBMCs. Interpreted using the paper, the cell subset or site label stands for: CD45RA+ positively selected. The CDR3 in this case is CASSIRGGRQPQHF. The bases read TGTGCCAGTAGTATTCGCGGGGGGCGTCAGCCCCAGCATTTT.